This T cell receptor beta chain was profiled in a study of early T cells in non-severe SARS-CoV-2 infection. Study in general: Unsorted whole-blood RNA was sequenced in bulk, leaving chains unpaired. Study-level results: Matching against VDJdb likely underestimated virus-specific expansions, favoring anti-spike CD8.

This clonotype was observed many times. No antigen is known for it. V lost 2 bases to trimming and J lost 2 bases, with 4 bases between them. From germline, CDR1 is LGHNT and CDR2 FRNRAP. The CDR3 totals 13 residues. Tagging with unique molecular identifiers was applied to individual cDNA molecules. Using its own MiXCR run on the 5' RACE reads, TCRdb lists one record per CDR3 protein. This repertoire shows 75,000 or so distinct CDR3 sequences, 11% to 15% found once; its top ten account for approximately 9.9%. This receptor was identified in an adult who was a healthcare worker with PCR-confirmed SARS-CoV-2 infection or an uninfected control (not recorded which). The chain has TRBV12-5 and TRBJ1-5, with D unclear. The source material was whole blood. CDR3 bases: TGTGCTAGTGGTTTGACAGGCAATCAGCCCCAGCATTTT. It specifies CASGLTGNQPQHF.